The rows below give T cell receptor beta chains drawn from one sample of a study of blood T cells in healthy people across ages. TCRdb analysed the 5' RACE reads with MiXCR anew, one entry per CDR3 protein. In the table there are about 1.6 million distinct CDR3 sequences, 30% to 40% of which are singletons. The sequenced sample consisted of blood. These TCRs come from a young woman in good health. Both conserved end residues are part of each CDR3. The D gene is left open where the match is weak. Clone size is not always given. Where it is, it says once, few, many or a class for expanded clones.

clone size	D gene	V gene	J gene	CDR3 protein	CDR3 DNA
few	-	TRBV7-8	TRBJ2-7	CASSSPEYLNPTYEQYF	TGTGCCAGCAGCTCACCGGAATACCTCAACCCAACCTACGAGCAGTACTTC
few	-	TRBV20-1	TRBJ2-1	CSASTTEGVFTEQFF	TGCAGTGCTAGCACAACTGAGGGGGTATTCACTGAGCAGTTCTTC
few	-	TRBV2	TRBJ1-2	CASGTGRVVGYTF	TGTGCCAGCGGAACTGGGCGGGTTGTTGGCTACACCTTC
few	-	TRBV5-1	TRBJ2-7	CASSLELEEKQYF	TGCGCCAGCAGCTTGGAGCTAGAAGAAAAGCAGTACTTC
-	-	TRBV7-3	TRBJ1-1	CASSPLGPAQGEAFF	TGTGCCAGCAGCCCCCTGGGACCGGCCCAGGGGGAAGCTTTCTTT
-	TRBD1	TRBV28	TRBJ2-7	CASSPATGTSCEQYF	TGTGCCAGCAGTCCGGCGACAGGGACCTCCTGCGAGCAGTACTTC
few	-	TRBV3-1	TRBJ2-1	CASSQERRNYNEQFF	TGTGCCAGCAGCCAAGAACGGAGGAATTACAATGAGCAGTTCTTC
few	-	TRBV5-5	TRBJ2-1	CASSLQAGYNEQFF	TGTGCCAGCAGCTTGCAGGCAGGATACAATGAGCAGTTCTTC
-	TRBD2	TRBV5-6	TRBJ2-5	CASSVGLAEYQETQYF	TGTGCCAGCAGCGTCGGACTAGCGGAGTACCAAGAGACCCAGTACTTC
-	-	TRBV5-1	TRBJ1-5	CASSLNGGQPQHF	TGCGCCAGCAGCTTAAACGGCGGCCAGCCCCAGCATTTT
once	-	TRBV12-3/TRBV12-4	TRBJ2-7	CASSFQPLGEQYF	TGTGCCAGCAGTTTTCAACCCCTGGGCGAGCAGTACTTC
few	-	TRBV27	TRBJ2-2	CASTPLGTGELFF	TGTGCCAGCACGCCACTGGGCACCGGGGAGCTGTTTTTT
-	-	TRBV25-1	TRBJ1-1	CASRPLRPGGAFF	TGTGCCAGCAGGCCGTTGCGGCCGGGCGGAGCTTTCTTT
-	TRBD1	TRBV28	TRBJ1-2	CASSARQGRYGYTF	TGTGCCAGCAGTGCCCGACAGGGGAGGTATGGCTACACCTTC
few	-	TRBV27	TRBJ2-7	CASSLSHIFLGSRDNEQYF	TGTGCCAGCAGTTTATCCCATATTTTCCTCGGTTCGCGTGATAACGAGCAGTACTTC
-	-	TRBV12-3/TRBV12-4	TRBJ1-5	CASRPWTERNQPQHF	TGTGCCAGCAGACCGTGGACAGAGAGGAATCAGCCCCAGCATTTT
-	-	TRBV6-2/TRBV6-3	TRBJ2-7	CASSYLTGVDEQYF	TGTGCCAGCAGTTACCTAACGGGTGTAGACGAGCAGTACTTC
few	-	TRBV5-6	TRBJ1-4	CASSLTGDSEKLFF	TGTGCCAGCAGCTTAACCGGGGATAGTGAAAAACTGTTTTTT
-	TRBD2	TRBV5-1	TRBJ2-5	CTSSVGTSDGETQYF	TGCACCAGCAGCGTCGGGACTAGCGACGGAGAGACCCAGTACTTC
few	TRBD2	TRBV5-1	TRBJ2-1	CASSSSTSGSEQFF	TGCGCCAGCAGCTCCTCGACTAGCGGGAGTGAGCAGTTCTTC
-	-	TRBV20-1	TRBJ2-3	CSARGGETGLGDTQYF	TGCAGTGCTAGAGGGGGTGAAACGGGGTTGGGAGATACGCAGTATTTT
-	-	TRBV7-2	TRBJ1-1	CATILGPSVYGAFF	TGTGCCACCATCCTGGGTCCATCGGTGTACGGAGCTTTCTTT
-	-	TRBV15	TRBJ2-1	CATSIIRQGGNEQFF	TGTGCCACCAGCATCATCAGGCAGGGGGGGAATGAGCAGTTCTTC
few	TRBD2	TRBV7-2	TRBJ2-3	CASSGGLAGAPGSTQYF	TGTGCCAGCTCTGGTGGGCTAGCGGGGGCCCCAGGGAGTACGCAGTATTTT
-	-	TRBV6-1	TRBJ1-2	CASSEGRGPLYGYTF	TGTGCCAGCAGTGAAGGGCGGGGGCCGCTCTATGGCTACACCTTC
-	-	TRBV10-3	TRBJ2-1	CGTATGTYNEQFF	TGTGGAACGGCCACAGGAACCTACAATGAGCAGTTCTTC
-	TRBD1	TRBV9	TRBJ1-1	CASSVNPAGTGRYTEAFF	TGTGCCAGCAGCGTAAATCCGGCCGGGACAGGGAGATACACTGAAGCTTTCTTT